This T cell receptor (beta chain) was found in a study of CD8+ T cells in alopecia areata (dated by TCRdb to about 2018). Concerning the study at large: The treated patients took part in an open-label pilot trial in which moderate-to-severe alopecia areata was treated with oral tofacitinib at 5 to 10 mg twice daily. Tofacitinib was administered for 6 to 18 months, and 6 months of follow-up off drug were then conducted to assess delayed response and recurrence. The SALT score, which quantifies the percentage of affected scalp surface area, was used to measure disease severity in treated patients. High-throughput TCRbeta sequencing was used to examine T cell clonal expansion in alopecia areata in both the C3H/HeJ mouse model and human patients. Scalp tissue and sorted CD4+ and CD8+ peripheral blood T cells from patchy and totalis/universalis alopecia areata patients and from healthy controls were covered by human TCRbeta sequencing. Tofacitinib-treated patients had biopsies at baseline and at 4 and 24 weeks of treatment, with a later scalp biopsy in several patients. Clonality in the scalp was compared among normal scalp (n=4), patchy alopecia areata scalp (n=8), and alopecia totalis/universalis scalp (n=8). RNA was obtained with the PAXgene miRNA kit for fixed scalp, the miRNeasy kit for PBMCs, and the RNeasy kit for mouse skin. immunoSEQ multiplex PCR using 35 Vbeta forward primers and 13 Jbeta reverse primers was used to amplify TCRbeta CDR3 regions. Points the paper makes about the study in general: Unlike mouse skin, where gammadelta T cells dominate, normal human skin contains resident alphabeta T cells that get sequenced too, which complicates analysis of the scalp TCR repertoire. Lesional scalp, especially in alopecia totalis/universalis, showed higher clonality and more expanded CD8+ clones than normal scalp, suggesting antigenic drive. TCR sequences shared between patients were less clear than in mice, possibly partly because of HLA diversity in the patient population. Scalp clonality and the number of expanded CD8+ clones among the top 100 scalp clones were significantly decreased by tofacitinib. Because the treated cohort was small and included a single nonresponder, larger studies are needed to assess links between baseline CD8+ expansion and response. During tofacitinib treatment, many expanded lesional clones stuck around in both scalp and blood, and this persistence may partly explain why relapse happens after treatment is stopped.

Details on this clone: It lacks a known antigen. Per-base qualities were not stored, and no clone one base away is much larger.

CDR1 and CDR2 were assigned from the germline V gene (reference sequence) as GTSNPN and SVGIG. Trimming costs V 0 bases and J 6 bases, and their ends lie 12 bases apart. Taken from cysteine to phenylalanine, the CDR3 has 14 residues. Only CDR3 DNA remains: 42 bases, in frame from the first base. Libraries were made using the immunoSEQ multiplex PCR assay. For TCR sequencing, RNA was extracted from every sample and reverse transcribed into cDNA to serve as template. SuperScript III was used for first-strand cDNA synthesis, primed with a 2:1 mix of oligo-dT and random hexamers. Amplification bias was assessed with a synthetic immune receptor repertoire, and residual bias was removed computationally. The study's own analysis went as follows. After raw reads were preprocessed to remove errors, the CDR3 was defined following IMGT conventions as running from the conserved cysteine to phenylalanine. To get clonality, Shannon entropy was normalized by log2 of the number of productive unique TCRs and the result was subtracted from 1. Scalp TCRbeta sequences were cross-referenced with sorted blood CD4 and CD8 repertoires so that the CD4 or CD8 identity of scalp clones could be inferred. TCRdb limited this immuneACCESS table to in-frame rearrangements with V and J called. A share of clones is missing; checked studies link under half to unresolved V genes, and the rest is unexplained. The DNA gave D and trimming, while V, J and clone size come from that table. In this sample the table shows more than 200,000 clones, 64% of which occur a single time. About 4% of the sample goes to the ten largest clones.

The meaning of the sample's time point label: more than three weeks on oral tofacitinib. This sample's treatment or condition label indicates: oral pan-JAK inhibitor, 5-10 mg twice daily. Lesional scalp punch biopsies and peripheral blood were obtained from alopecia areata patients. PBMCs were isolated by density centrifugation and stained for CD3, CD4 and CD8, after which CD4+ and CD8+ T cells were sorted on a FACSAria. In this chain, TRBV30 is recombined with TRBJ2-1; tentative D gene TRBD2, with 6 bases matching. The TCR was taken from a human donor with alopecia areata. The sample consisted of CD4+ T cells sorted from blood, taken at week 4, from a patient treated with tofacitinib. The CDR3 is CAWSVGGSRNEQFF. In nucleotide form, the sequence is TGTGCCTGGAGTGTAGGAGGGTCTCGCAATGAGCAGTTCTTC.